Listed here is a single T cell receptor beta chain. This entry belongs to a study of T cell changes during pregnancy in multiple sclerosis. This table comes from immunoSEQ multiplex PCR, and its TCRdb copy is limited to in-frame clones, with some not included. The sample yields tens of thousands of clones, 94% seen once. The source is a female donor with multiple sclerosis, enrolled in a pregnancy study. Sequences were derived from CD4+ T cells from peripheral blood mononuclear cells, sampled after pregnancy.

The CDR3 DNA reads as TGCAGCGTTGGTGGCGGGAGGGCCGGTGGGAATGAGCAGTTCTTC. Residues: CSVGGGRAGGNEQFF. The chain is built from TRBV29-1 and TRBJ2-1; 9 bases line up with TRBD2. The CDR3 is made up of 15 amino acids. The V segment lost 4 bases and the J segment 7 bases; nucleotides outside the gene matches: 11. Per germline, CDR1 SQVTM and CDR2 ANQGSEA.